This T cell receptor (beta chain) was observed in a study of T cell clusters in autoimmune cytopenias. Study-wide background: Per sample, median TRB depth was roughly 56,000 reads, yielding a median approximately 2,400 distinct clonotypes.

Roughly 38,000 genome equivalents of blood DNA were amplified for TRB. Frequency places this clonotype as medium-sized. The target antigen is unknown. CDR1 and CDR2 (germline): MNHNY, SVGAGI (reference sequence). This CDR3 spans 12 amino acids. TRB rearrangements were amplified by touch-down multiplex PCR with mixed TRB-A/B primers. TCRdb re-called the multiplex PCR reads and gives one entry per CDR3 protein, without DNA. The sample holds about 920 distinct CDR3 sequences. The study's findings and limits: Active autoimmune hepatitis patients had about 3-fold fewer exclusive TRB clusters than healthy donors. TRB repertoire shifts in secondary cytopenia and chronic lymphocytic leukemia mostly reflected lymphoma, not autoimmunity. Primary autoimmune cytopenia patients seemingly lacked the physiological T cell clusters found in healthy donors.

Sequenced: peripheral blood. The source is a human donor with an autoimmune cytopenia or autoimmune hepatitis (not recorded which). V is TRBV6-6 and J is TRBJ2-7; the TCRdb call, TRBD1, lacks DNA for checking. The CDR3: CASMAGDNEQYF.